What follows is one T cell receptor (beta chain) and its context. This sample is part of a study of blood T cells in healthy people across ages. Across the study: Through template switching, about one barcoded beta molecule was captured per two T cells, as measured in model experiments.

The CDR3 is made up of 15 amino acids. Between the trimmed V and J ends, which lost 3 bases and 0 bases, there was a span of 8 bases. Germline V gene lookup returns CDR1 MNHNS and CDR2 SASEGT. Collection of 9 to 10 milliliters of peripheral blood was performed for each donor. Per sample, a minimum of 6.5 million PBMCs were isolated. A sample-barcoded 5' primer and a J-beta primer mix were used in a second PCR of roughly 7 to 11 cycles. All cDNA molecules were each tagged by a template-switch adaptor with 12 random nucleotides. TCRdb re-derived calls from the 5' RACE reads in MiXCR, one entry per CDR3 protein. This sample has around 800,000 distinct CDR3 sequences, with around 68% found just once.

This sequence originates from a man aged 25 to 40 in good health. The sample taken for sequencing was blood. The chain links TRBV6-1 to TRBJ1-4, with a possible D match to TRBD1 (5 bases). Here the CDR3 reads CASSDLRATNEKLFF. The CDR3 region has the DNA TGTGCCAGCAGTGATCTCAGGGCAACTAATGAAAAACTGTTTTTT.